Following are 24 T cell receptor beta chains from one sample sequenced in a study of cytomegalovirus exposure and HLA in healthy donors. It was with 60 Vbeta and 13 Jbeta primers that the PCR ran. Assay used: immunoSEQ multiplex PCR; TCRdb lists only in-frame clones, some missing. The sample's table shows around 50,000 clones. The sample was PBMCs. These receptors were collected from a male donor in good health and CMV-seropositive.

The chain links TRBV29-1 to TRBJ2-1; a weak D match, TRBD1 (6 bases). This CDR3 has 14 residues. V shed 4 bases and J shed 7 bases, with 17 bases lying between them. Germline values: CDR1 SQVTM, CDR2 ANQGSEA. The CDR3 reads CSVVAQGTRNEQFF. The CDR3 bases are TGCAGCGTTGTTGCCCAGGGGACAAGGAATGAGCAGTTCTTC.

The V gene is TRBV10-3, the J gene TRBJ2-2; 11 positions agree with TRBD2. Germline V CDR1 and CDR2: ENHRY, SYGVKD. This CDR3 is built from 15 residues. V dropped 6 bases and J dropped 8; count of bases not matched to a gene: 8. CDR3 amino acids: CAIRRTSGQGGELFF. CDR3 DNA: TGTGCCATCAGGAGGACTAGCGGGCAGGGAGGGGAGCTGTTTTTT.

The rearrangement joins TRBV4-1 to TRBJ2-3; 11 bases are shared with TRBD2. The trim removed 3 bases at V and 0 bases at J, leaving 5 bases unmatched. Germline V gene sequence: CDR1 MGHRA, CDR2 YSYEKL. CDR3 length: 17 residues. In DNA form, the CDR3 reads TGCGCCAGCAGCCAGTCGGGACTAGCGGAGAGCACAGATACGCAGTATTTT. It encodes CASSQSGLAESTDTQYF.

The CDR3 DNA reads TGTGCCAGCAGTTTAGCAGGGTCGGGGACCCAGTACTTC. It encodes CASSLAGSGTQYF. The chain employs TRBV28 and TRBJ2-5; possible D gene TRBD1, 5 bases. V lost 2 bases to trimming and J lost 7 bases, with 11 bases between them. This CDR3 spans 13 amino acids. Germline CDR1 reads MDHEN; CDR2 reads SYDVKM.

The chain links TRBV7-2 to TRBJ2-3, with D uncertain. The CDR3 is made up of 16 amino acids. V was pared by 1 base and J by 0 bases, with 11 bases between. Per the germline V gene, CDR1 is SGHTA and CDR2 is FQGNSA. DNA for the CDR3: TGTGCCAGCAGCTTAGTTTTGGGCCCTAGCACAGATACGCAGTATTTT. Translating it yields CASSLVLGPSTDTQYF.

V is TRBV9 and J is TRBJ1-1, with 8 bases lining up with TRBD1. Germline V gives CDR1 SGDLS, CDR2 YYNGEE. The CDR3 runs 14 residues. V lost 4 bases and J lost 1; bases outside the gene matches: 3. CDR3 DNA: TGTGCCAGCAGCTCACAGGGGGGGAACACTGAAGCTTTCTTT. Translated, it gives CASSSQGGNTEAFF.

CDR3 sequence reads: CASRLGQGYEQYF. CDR3 in DNA: TGTGCCAGCAGATTAGGACAGGGCTACGAGCAGTACTTC. This chain joins TRBV6-1 and TRBJ2-5, with 8 bases that match TRBD1. The J call may be in error: the DNA end matches TRBJ2-7 better. Germline V gives CDR1 MNHNS, CDR2 SASEGT. The length of the CDR3 is 13 residues.

This chain joins TRBV19 and TRBJ1-4, with 8 bases matching TRBD1. The CDR3 runs 14 residues. Germline CDR1 LNHDA, CDR2 SQIVND (reference sequence). V gave up 6 bases and J gave up 5 bases; unmatched junction bases: 5. The CDR3 spells CASRPDRANEKLFF. Here the CDR3 DNA reads TGTGCCAGTAGGCCGGACAGGGCGAATGAAAAACTGTTTTTT.

The J gene is TRBJ1-2, the V gene TRBV4-3, with D maybe TRBD1 (5 bases). CDR3 size: 14 residues. Between the trimmed V and J ends, which lost 0 bases and 6 bases, there was a span of 11 bases. The V gene's germline CDR1 is LGHNA and CDR2 YSLEER. CDR3 protein: CASSQDLPRDGYTF. CDR3 sequence (DNA): TGCGCCAGCAGCCAAGATTTACCCAGGGATGGCTACACCTTC.

V gene TRBV6-5 combines with J gene TRBJ1-5; D gene uncertain. In germline, CDR1 is MNHEY, CDR2 SVGAGI. Trimming shortened V by 0 bases and J by 5 bases, and 5 bases separated the two germline ends. CDR3 length equals 13 residues. This CDR3 is CASSYSEHQPQHF. In DNA form, the CDR3 reads TGTGCCAGCAGTTACTCGGAGCATCAGCCCCAGCATTTT.

The chain carries TRBV27 and TRBJ2-1; 12 bases map to TRBD2. Germline CDR1 and CDR2: MNHEY and SMNVEV (reference sequence). Germline trimming cut 4 bases from V and 6 bases from J; bases unmatched to any gene: 10. CDR3 size: 17 residues. The CDR3 DNA follows: TGTGCCAGCAGTTATTCCCGGACTAGCGGGGCCAGCAATGAGCAGTTCTTC. Protein sequence: CASSYSRTSGASNEQFF.

This chain links TRBV7-3 with TRBJ2-3; 8 nucleotides match TRBD2. The CDR3 loop spans 17 amino acids. V shed 5 bases, J shed 3 bases, and the junction held 13 bases outside the gene matches. From germline, CDR1 is SGHTA and CDR2 FQGTGA. This CDR3 reads CASSPIGWAGGTDTQYF. The CDR3 DNA reads TGTGCCAGCAGCCCGATAGGGTGGGCGGGGGGTACAGATACGCAGTATTTT. Variable domain in full (rest from reference TRBV7-3 and TRBJ2-3): GAGVSQTPSNKVTEKGKYVELRCDPISGHTALYWYRQSLGQGPEFLIYFQGTGAADDSGLPNDRFFAVRPEGSVSTLKIQRTERGDSAVYLCASSPIGWAGGTDTQYFGPGTRLTVL.

This sequence joins TRBV21-1 and TRBJ2-5; no DNA check was done on the table's D call, TRBD1. TRBV21-1 is assigned pseudogene status. This CDR3 contains 15 residues. This CDR3 reads CASSIDRVLRETQYF. As DNA, the CDR3 is TGTGCCAGCAGTATTGACAGGGTACTTCGAGAGACCCAGTACTTC.

The chain is built from TRBV2 and TRBJ2-3, with TRBD2 as a possible D gene (6 bases). Germline V CDR1 and CDR2: SNHLY, FYNNEI. Trimming removed 5 bases at V and 3 bases at J, with 15 bases between. This CDR3 contains 15 residues. The CDR3 region has the DNA TGTGCCAGCAGTCCCAAGGGCGGGGAGACAGATACGCAGTATTTT. Translation gives CASSPKGGETDTQYF. Based on the CDR3 plus reference TRBV2 and TRBJ2-3, the full variable domain is EPEVTQTPSHQVTQMGQEVILRCVPISNHLYFYWYRQILGQKVEFLVSFYNNEISEKSEIFDDQFSVERPDGSNFTLKIRSTKLEDSAMYFCASSPKGGETDTQYFGPGTRLTVL.

The CDR3 reads CASSYIDRVSPLHF. As DNA, the CDR3 is TGTGCCAGCAGTTACATAGACAGGGTTTCACCCCTCCACTTT. The genes are TRBV6-5 and TRBJ1-6; 7 nucleotides line up with TRBD1. Germline trimming cut 2 bases from V and 9 bases from J; bases unmatched to any gene: 4. Germline loops: CDR1 MNHEY, CDR2 SVGAGI. This CDR3 is 14 amino acids long.

The chain is built from TRBV7-3 and TRBJ2-2, with 9 bases matching TRBD2. V was pared by 2 bases and J by 5 bases, with 3 bases of the junction left unmatched. This CDR3 has 15 amino acids. Germline V CDR1 and CDR2: SGHTA, FQGTGA. CDR3 sequence: CASSLLAGGTGELFF. CDR3 nucleotide sequence: TGTGCCAGCAGCTTACTGGCGGGGGGGACCGGGGAGCTGTTTTTT.

The genes are TRBV30 and TRBJ1-3, with D tentatively TRBD1 (5 bases). CDR1 and CDR2 from the germline V gene are GTSNPN and SVGIG (reference sequence). This CDR3 comprises 14 residues. Between the trimmed V and J ends, which lost 1 base and 4 bases, there was a span of 11 bases. The CDR3 loop is CAWSAKGLGNTIYF. The CDR3 DNA follows: TGTGCCTGGAGTGCAAAGGGGTTAGGAAACACCATATATTTT.

This sequence joins TRBV18 and TRBJ2-7; 7 bases map to TRBD1. This CDR3 has 14 amino acids. V shed 2 bases and J 2 bases; nucleotides not matched to a gene: 3. CDR1 and CDR2 from the germline V gene are KGHSH and LQKENI. The CDR3 sequence: CASSPGTATYEQYF. The CDR3 nucleotides read TGTGCCAGCTCACCAGGGACAGCTACCTACGAGCAGTACTTC.

This rearrangement joins TRBV6-5 to TRBJ2-2, with 7 bases aligning to TRBD2. Per germline, CDR1 MNHEY and CDR2 SVGAGI. V was clipped by 5 bases and J by 1 base; unmatched bases: 4. This CDR3 region has 15 residues. This chain's CDR3 is CASSTLAVNTGELFF. The DNA of the CDR3 is TGTGCCAGCAGTACGCTAGCGGTGAACACCGGGGAGCTGTTTTTT.

The chain joins TRBV7-2 to TRBJ2-7; 8 bases line up with TRBD1. This CDR3 comprises 17 residues. The V segment lost 5 bases and the J segment 0 bases; nucleotides outside the gene matches: 12. Germline-derived CDR1 and CDR2 are SGHTA and FQGNSA. The CDR3 bases are TGTGCCAGCAGCAATAGGGCCGGGACAGGCCTCTCCTACGAGCAGTACTTC. Translating it yields CASSNRAGTGLSYEQYF.

This sequence joins TRBV5-1 and TRBJ2-7; D gene ambiguous. The CDR3 has 13 residues. The V end lost 6 bases, the J end lost 1 base, and 11 bases lay between the germline ends. From germline, CDR1 is SGHRS and CDR2 YFSETQ. CDR3 coding DNA: TGCGCCAGCAAACCCGACTTGTCCTACGAGCAGTACTTC. Translated: CASKPDLSYEQYF.

This sequence joins TRBV29-1 and TRBJ2-5; 15 nucleotides align to TRBD2. The CDR3 loop spans 15 amino acids. V lost 6 bases to trimming and J lost 1 base; unmatched junction nucleotides: 3. Germline V gives CDR1 SQVTM, CDR2 ANQGSEA. The CDR3 here is CSVRTSGGAQETQYF. In DNA, the CDR3 is TGCAGCGTACGGACTAGCGGGGGGGCCCAAGAGACCCAGTACTTC. Supplemented by reference TRBV29-1 and TRBJ2-5, the full variable domain reads SAVISQKPSRDICQRGTSLTIQCQVDSQVTMMFWYRQQPGQSLTLIATANQGSEATYESGFVIDKFPISRPNLTFSTLTVSNMSPEDSSIYLCSVRTSGGAQETQYFGPGTRLLVL.

The chain joins TRBV4-2 to TRBJ1-5; D call uncertain. Looked up from germline, CDR1 is LGHNA and CDR2 is YNFKEQ. The CDR3 has 16 amino acids. The V end lost 0 bases, the J end lost 5 bases, and 14 bases lay between the germline ends. The chain's CDR3 is CASSQDGRTGYQPQHF. In DNA form, the CDR3 reads TGTGCCAGCAGCCAAGATGGGCGGACGGGATATCAGCCCCAGCATTTT.

V is TRBV30 and J is TRBJ2-7, with 8 bases identical to TRBD2. The V and J ends lost 2 bases and 7 bases, in that order; junction bases with no gene match: 7. The V gene's germline CDR1 is GTSNPN and CDR2 SVGIG (reference sequence). The CDR3 is 13 residues long. In DNA, the CDR3 is TGTGCCTGGAGTAAAGCGGGGGTCTGGGAGCAGTACTTC. Residues: CAWSKAGVWEQYF.